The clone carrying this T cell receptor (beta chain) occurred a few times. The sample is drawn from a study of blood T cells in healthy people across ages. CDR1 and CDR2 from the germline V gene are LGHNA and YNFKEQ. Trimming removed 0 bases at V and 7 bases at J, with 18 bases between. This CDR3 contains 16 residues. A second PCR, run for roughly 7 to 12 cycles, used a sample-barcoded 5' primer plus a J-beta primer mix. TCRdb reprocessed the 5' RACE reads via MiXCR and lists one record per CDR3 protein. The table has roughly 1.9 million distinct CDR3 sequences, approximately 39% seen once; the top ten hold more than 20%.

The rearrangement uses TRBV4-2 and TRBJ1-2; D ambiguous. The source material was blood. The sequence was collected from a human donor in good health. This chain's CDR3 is CASSQDLERSISGYTF. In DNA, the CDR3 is TGTGCCAGCAGCCAAGATCTGGAGAGGTCCATAAGTGGCTACACCTTC.